A selection of T cell receptor beta chains follows, all from one sample in a study of persistence of HIV-infected CD4 T cells. TCRdb keeps only in-frame clones here, not all; method: immunoSEQ multiplex PCR. The sample holds more than 30,000 clones, 80% to 90% seen once. Their antigen targets remain unknown. The sequencing used CD4+ T cells sorted from PBMCs after roughly 18-hour stimulation, collected from a patient who received antiretroviral therapy. These receptors all stem from an adult man with HIV who was CMV-seropositive. Each CDR3 is given with its conserved first and last residue. Each record gives: J gene, V gene, D gene, clone size, CDR3 protein, CDR3 DNA. The D gene is left open where the match is weak. Not every row has a clone size; where given, it reads once, few, many or a size class.

>TRBJ2-7|TRBV3-1/TRBV3-2|TRBD1|few
CASSQPGTAYEQYF
TGTGCCAGCAGCCAACCCGGGACAGCCTACGAGCAGTACTTC
>TRBJ1-4|TRBV3-1/TRBV3-2|-|-
CASSLWSGAATNEKLFF
TGTGCCAGCAGCCTTTGGTCAGGGGCTGCAACTAATGAAAAACTGTTTTTT
>TRBJ1-1|TRBV30|-|-
CAWSEQSEAFF
TGTGCCTGGAGTGAGCAGTCTGAAGCTTTCTTT
>TRBJ1-3|TRBV11-3|-|-
CASSLGPGNTIYF
TGTGCCAGCAGCTTGGGCCCTGGAAACACCATATATTTT
>TRBJ1-2|TRBV6-5|TRBD1|-
CASKGTGVIYGYTF
TGTGCCAGCAAAGGGACAGGCGTAATCTATGGCTACACCTTC
>TRBJ2-7|TRBV19|-|-
CASSSRPPGSTFSYEQYF
TGTGCCAGTAGTTCCCGCCCACCCGGGAGTACCTTCTCCTACGAGCAGTACTTC
>TRBJ1-5|TRBV29-1|-|-
CSVKQGSNQPQHF
TGCAGCGTTAAACAGGGTAGCAATCAGCCCCAGCATTTT
>TRBJ1-1|TRBV5-1|-|-
CASRALDSGYVEAFF
TGCGCCAGCAGAGCCTTGGACAGCGGCTACGTTGAAGCTTTCTTT
>TRBJ2-7|TRBV3-1/TRBV3-2|TRBD1|-
CASSRRQGREQYF
TGTGCCAGCAGCCGCCGACAGGGCCGCGAGCAGTACTTC
>TRBJ2-1|TRBV6-1|-|-
CASSELAASSYNEQFF
TGTGCCAGCAGTGAATTAGCGGCAAGCTCCTACAATGAGCAGTTCTTC
>TRBJ2-5|TRBV18|-|-
CASSHSRETQYF
TGTGCCAGCTCACACAGCAGGGAGACCCAGTACTTC
>TRBJ1-2|TRBV4-3|-|-
CASSHRTRENYGYTF
TGCGCCAGCAGCCACCGGACTCGAGAGAACTATGGCTACACCTTC
>TRBJ1-1|TRBV2|-|-
CASSGIGRGEAFF
TGTGCCAGCAGTGGAATAGGAAGAGGTGAAGCTTTCTTT
>TRBJ1-4|TRBV11-2|-|-
CASSFGTGINEKLFF
TGTGCCAGCAGTTTTGGGACTGGCATTAATGAAAAACTGTTTTTT
>TRBJ1-2|TRBV28|TRBD1|-
CASRPYTGGAYYGYTF
TGTGCCAGCAGACCTTACACAGGGGGCGCATACTATGGCTACACCTTC
>TRBJ2-1|TRBV9|TRBD2|-
CASSPQTSGPTEQFF
TGTGCCAGCAGCCCCCAGACTAGCGGGCCGACGGAGCAGTTCTTC
>TRBJ1-5|TRBV2|-|-
CASTKERGVGNQPQHF
TGTGCCAGCACCAAAGAAAGGGGTGTGGGCAATCAGCCCCAGCATTTT
>TRBJ2-7|TRBV7-2|-|-
CASSKGSGYYEQYF
TGTGCCAGCAGCAAGGGTAGCGGTTACTACGAGCAGTACTTC
>TRBJ1-5|TRBV19|-|-
CASSTQGNNQPQHF
TGTGCCAGTAGTACACAGGGAAACAATCAGCCCCAGCATTTT
>TRBJ2-2|TRBV27|TRBD1|-
CASRRDRGPGVRGNTGELFF
TGTGCCAGCAGGAGGGACAGGGGGCCCGGGGTGCGGGGGAACACCGGGGAGCTGTTTTTT
>TRBJ1-2|TRBV27|TRBD1|-
CASSPRDRHNYGYTF
TGTGCCAGCAGTCCCCGGGACAGACATAACTATGGCTACACCTTC
>TRBJ2-1|TRBV11-3|TRBD2|-
CASSFGYPGLAGPQFF
TGTGCCAGCAGCTTCGGGTATCCGGGACTAGCGGGACCACAGTTCTTC
>TRBJ1-2|TRBV19|-|once
CASSMTGQPVYGYTF
TGTGCCAGTAGTATGACTGGTCAGCCCGTTTATGGCTACACCTTC
>TRBJ1-5|TRBV7-8|-|medium-sized
CASSFTGMPLNQPQHF
TGTGCCAGCAGCTTTACCGGGATGCCCCTCAATCAGCCCCAGCATTTT
>TRBJ2-1|TRBV25-1|-|few
CASSPGAGAYNEQFF
TGTGCCAGCAGTCCCGGGGCAGGGGCCTACAATGAGCAGTTCTTC
>TRBJ1-2|TRBV5-1|-|-
CASSGVNYGYTF
TGCGCCAGCTCCGGCGTCAACTATGGCTACACCTTC
>TRBJ2-1|TRBV27|TRBD1|-
CASKIRGQGPSEQFF
TGTGCCAGCAAGATCAGGGGACAGGGGCCTTCTGAGCAGTTCTTC
>TRBJ1-1|TRBV28|-|-
CASSLPTGQNTEAFF
TGTGCCAGCAGCCTTCCAACAGGGCAGAACACTGAAGCTTTCTTT
>TRBJ1-4|TRBV5-6|-|-
CASSPSDSFANEKLFF
TGTGCCAGCAGCCCATCGGACAGTTTCGCTAATGAAAAACTGTTTTTT
>TRBJ2-5|TRBV4-3|-|-
CASSQDGGLAATQYF
TGCGCCAGCAGCCAAGATGGGGGACTGGCGGCGACCCAGTACTTC
>TRBJ2-5|TRBV30|TRBD2|-
CAWSPKLAGAQETQYF
TGTGCCTGGAGTCCCAAACTAGCGGGCGCCCAAGAGACCCAGTACTTC
>TRBJ2-6|TRBV4-2|-|few
CASSQDRAVAGANVLTF
TGTGCCAGCAGCCAAGATCGTGCCGTCGCTGGGGCCAACGTCCTGACTTTC
>TRBJ2-1|TRBV5-6|-|-
CASSWLTLNEQFF
TGTGCCAGCAGTTGGTTGACCCTTAATGAGCAGTTCTTC
>TRBJ2-2|TRBV6-5|-|-
CASRAGSNTGELFF
TGTGCCAGCAGGGCAGGTTCGAACACCGGGGAGCTGTTTTTT
>TRBJ1-1|TRBV10-3|TRBD1|-
CAISESNRGQGAGAEAFF
TGTGCCATCAGTGAGTCGAACCGGGGACAGGGGGCAGGCGCTGAAGCTTTCTTT
>TRBJ1-1|TRBV30|TRBD1|-
CAWRTGGTVFAEAFF
TGTGCCTGGAGGACAGGGGGCACAGTTTTCGCTGAAGCTTTCTTT
>TRBJ2-5|TRBV18|TRBD1|-
CASSVPGTGQETQYF
TGTGCCAGCTCAGTCCCCGGGACAGGGCAAGAGACCCAGTACTTC
>TRBJ2-3|TRBV24-1|TRBD2|-
CATTSGLATDTQYF
TGTGCCACCACTTCGGGACTAGCTACAGATACGCAGTATTTT
>TRBJ1-5|TRBV9|-|-
CASSVGSNQPQHF
TGTGCCAGCAGCGTAGGGAGCAATCAGCCCCAGCATTTT
>TRBJ1-2|TRBV12-3/TRBV12-4|-|once
CASSLRQSYGYTF
TGTGCCAGCAGTTTACGGCAGTCCTATGGCTACACCTTC